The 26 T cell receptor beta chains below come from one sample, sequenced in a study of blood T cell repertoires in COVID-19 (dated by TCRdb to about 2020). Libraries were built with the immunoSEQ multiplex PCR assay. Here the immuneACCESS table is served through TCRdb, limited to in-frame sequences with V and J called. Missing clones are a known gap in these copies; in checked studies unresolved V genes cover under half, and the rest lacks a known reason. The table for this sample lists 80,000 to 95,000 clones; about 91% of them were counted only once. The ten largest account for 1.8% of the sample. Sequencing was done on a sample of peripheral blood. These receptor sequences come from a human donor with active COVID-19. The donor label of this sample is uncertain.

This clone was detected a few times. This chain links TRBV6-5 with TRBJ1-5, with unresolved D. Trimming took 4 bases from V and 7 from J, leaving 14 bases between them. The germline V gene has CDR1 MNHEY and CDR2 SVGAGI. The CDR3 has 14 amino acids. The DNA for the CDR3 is TGTGCCAGCAGTTCGGTCCCTGCGGGACAGCCCCAGCATTTT. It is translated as CASSSVPAGQPQHF.

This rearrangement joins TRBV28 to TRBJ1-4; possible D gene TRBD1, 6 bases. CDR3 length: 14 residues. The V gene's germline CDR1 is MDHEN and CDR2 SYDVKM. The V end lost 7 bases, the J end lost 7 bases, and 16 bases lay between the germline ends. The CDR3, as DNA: TGTGCCAGCATTTCAGGGGCGATAAGTGAAAAACTGTTTTTT. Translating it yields CASISGAISEKLFF.

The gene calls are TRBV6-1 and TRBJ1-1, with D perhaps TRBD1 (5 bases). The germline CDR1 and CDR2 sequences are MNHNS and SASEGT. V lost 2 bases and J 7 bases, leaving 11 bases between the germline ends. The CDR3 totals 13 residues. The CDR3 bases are TGTGCCAGCAGTGAATTCCAGGGCGGTGAAGCTTTCTTT. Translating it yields CASSEFQGGEAFF.

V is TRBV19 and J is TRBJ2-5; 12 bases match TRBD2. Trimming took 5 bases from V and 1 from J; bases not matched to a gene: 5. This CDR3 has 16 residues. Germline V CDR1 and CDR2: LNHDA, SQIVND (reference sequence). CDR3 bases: TGTGCCAGTAGTCTCCGGACTAGCGGGACCCAAGAGACCCAGTACTTC. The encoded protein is CASSLRTSGTQETQYF.

CDR3 DNA: TGTGCCAGCAGTGACCAGGGGCCGTCCTACGAGCAGTACTTC. Translation: CASSDQGPSYEQYF. The J gene is TRBJ2-7, the V gene TRBV6-1; TRBD1 is a possible D gene (6 bases). From germline, CDR1 is MNHNS and CDR2 SASEGT. V gave up 3 bases and J gave up 1 base, with 10 bases separating them. The CDR3 loop spans 14 amino acids.

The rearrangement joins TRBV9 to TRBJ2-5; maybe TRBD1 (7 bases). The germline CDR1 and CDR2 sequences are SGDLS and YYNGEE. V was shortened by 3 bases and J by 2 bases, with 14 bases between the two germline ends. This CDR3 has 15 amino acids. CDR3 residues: CASSASGGWQETQYF. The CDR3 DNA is TGTGCCAGCAGCGCTTCAGGGGGGTGGCAAGAGACCCAGTACTTC.

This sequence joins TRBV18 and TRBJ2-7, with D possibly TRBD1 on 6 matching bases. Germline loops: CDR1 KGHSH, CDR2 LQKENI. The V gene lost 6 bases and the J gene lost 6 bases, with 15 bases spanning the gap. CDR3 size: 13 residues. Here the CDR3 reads CASSPDRVTEQYF. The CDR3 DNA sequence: TGTGCCAGCTCTCCGGACAGAGTGACCGAGCAGTACTTC.

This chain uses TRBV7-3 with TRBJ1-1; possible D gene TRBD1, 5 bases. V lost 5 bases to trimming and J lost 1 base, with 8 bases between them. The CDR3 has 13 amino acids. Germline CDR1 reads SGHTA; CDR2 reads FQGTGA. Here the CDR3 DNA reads TGTGCCAGCAGCGCGGACACGAACACTGAAGCTTTCTTT. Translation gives CASSADTNTEAFF.

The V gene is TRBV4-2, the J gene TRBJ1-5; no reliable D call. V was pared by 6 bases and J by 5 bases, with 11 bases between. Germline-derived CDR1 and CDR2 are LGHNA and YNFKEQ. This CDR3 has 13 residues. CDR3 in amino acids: CASSFNQDQPQHF. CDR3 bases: TGTGCCAGCAGTTTTAATCAGGATCAGCCCCAGCATTTT.

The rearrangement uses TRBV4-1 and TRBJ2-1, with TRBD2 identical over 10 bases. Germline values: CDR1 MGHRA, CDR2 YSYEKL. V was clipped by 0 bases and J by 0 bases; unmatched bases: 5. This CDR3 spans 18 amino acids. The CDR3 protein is CASSQDRSGGVSYNEQFF. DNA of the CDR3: TGCGCCAGCAGCCAAGATCGGAGCGGGGGGGTCTCCTACAATGAGCAGTTCTTC.

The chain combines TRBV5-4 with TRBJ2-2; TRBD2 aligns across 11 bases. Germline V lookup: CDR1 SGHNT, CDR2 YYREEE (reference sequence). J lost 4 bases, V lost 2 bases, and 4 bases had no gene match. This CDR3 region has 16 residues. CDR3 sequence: CASSLGGLAGTGELFF. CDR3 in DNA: TGTGCCAGCAGCTTAGGAGGACTAGCGGGCACCGGGGAGCTGTTTTTT.

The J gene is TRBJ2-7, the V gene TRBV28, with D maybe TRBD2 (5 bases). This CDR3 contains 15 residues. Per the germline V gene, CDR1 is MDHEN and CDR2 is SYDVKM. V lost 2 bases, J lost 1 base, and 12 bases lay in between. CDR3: CASSLPEAGSYEQYF. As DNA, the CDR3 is TGTGCCAGCAGTTTACCGGAGGCAGGATCCTACGAGCAGTACTTC.

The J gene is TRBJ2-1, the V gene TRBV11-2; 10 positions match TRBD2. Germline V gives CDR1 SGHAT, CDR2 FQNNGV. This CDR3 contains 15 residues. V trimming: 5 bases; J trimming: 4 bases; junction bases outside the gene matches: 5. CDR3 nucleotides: TGTGCCAGCAGCAAACTAGCGGGGCCGTACAATGAGCAGTTCTTC. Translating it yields CASSKLAGPYNEQFF. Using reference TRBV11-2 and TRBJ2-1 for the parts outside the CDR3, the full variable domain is EAGVAQSPRYKIIEKRQSVAFWCNPISGHATLYWYQQILGQGPKLLIQFQNNGVVDDSQLPKDRFSAERLKGVDSTLKIQPAKLEDSAVYLCASSKLAGPYNEQFFGPGTRLTVL.

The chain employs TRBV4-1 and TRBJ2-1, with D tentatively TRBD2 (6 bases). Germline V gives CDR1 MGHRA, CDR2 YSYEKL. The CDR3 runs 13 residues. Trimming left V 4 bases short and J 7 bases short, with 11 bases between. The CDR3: CASSLTSPNEQFF. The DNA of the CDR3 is TGCGCCAGCAGCCTTACTAGCCCGAATGAGCAGTTCTTC.

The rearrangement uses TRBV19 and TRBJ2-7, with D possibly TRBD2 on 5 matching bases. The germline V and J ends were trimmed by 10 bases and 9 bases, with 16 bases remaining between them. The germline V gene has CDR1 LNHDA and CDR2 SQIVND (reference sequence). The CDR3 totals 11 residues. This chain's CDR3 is CATQEDRRQYF. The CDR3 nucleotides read TGTGCCACCCAGGAGGACCGGAGGCAGTACTTC. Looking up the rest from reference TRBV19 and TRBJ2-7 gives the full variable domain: DGGITQSPKYLFRKEGQNVTLSCEQNLNHDAMYWYRQDPGQGLRLIYYSQIVNDFQKGDIAEGYSVSREKKESFPLTVTSAQKNPTAFYLCATQEDRRQYFGPGTRLTVT.

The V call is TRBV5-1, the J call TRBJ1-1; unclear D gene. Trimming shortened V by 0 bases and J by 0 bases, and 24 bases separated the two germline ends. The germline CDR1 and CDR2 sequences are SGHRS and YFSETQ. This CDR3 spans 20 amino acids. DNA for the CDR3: TGCGCCAGCAGCTTGGCGTTATGGAAAGGTGACTCGAGTATGAACACTGAAGCTTTCTTT. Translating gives CASSLALWKGDSSMNTEAFF.

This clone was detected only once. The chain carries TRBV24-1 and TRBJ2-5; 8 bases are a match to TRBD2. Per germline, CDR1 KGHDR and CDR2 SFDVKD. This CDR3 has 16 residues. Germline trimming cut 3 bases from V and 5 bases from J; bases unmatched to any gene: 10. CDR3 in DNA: TGTGCCACCAGTGATGGGGAGGGAGCGGGGGTGGAGACCCAGTACTTC. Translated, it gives CATSDGEGAGVETQYF.

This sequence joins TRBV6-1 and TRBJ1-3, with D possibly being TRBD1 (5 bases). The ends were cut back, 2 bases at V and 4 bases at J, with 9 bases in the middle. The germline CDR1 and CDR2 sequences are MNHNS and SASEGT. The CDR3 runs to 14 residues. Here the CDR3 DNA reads TGTGCCAGCAGTGAATCGACAGAAGGAAACACCATATATTTT. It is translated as CASSESTEGNTIYF.

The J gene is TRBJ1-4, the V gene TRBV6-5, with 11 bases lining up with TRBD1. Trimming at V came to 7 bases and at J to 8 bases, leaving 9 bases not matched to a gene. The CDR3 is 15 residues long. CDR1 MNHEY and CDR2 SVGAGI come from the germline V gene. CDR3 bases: TGTGCCAGCAAGGGGACAGGGGGTATTAAGGAAAAACTGTTTTTT. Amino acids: CASKGTGGIKEKLFF.

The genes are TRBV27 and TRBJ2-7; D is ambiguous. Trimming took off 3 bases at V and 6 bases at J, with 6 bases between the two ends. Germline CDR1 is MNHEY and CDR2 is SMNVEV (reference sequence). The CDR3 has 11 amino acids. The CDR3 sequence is CASSFGSEQYF. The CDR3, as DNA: TGTGCCAGCAGTTTCGGTTCCGAGCAGTACTTC.

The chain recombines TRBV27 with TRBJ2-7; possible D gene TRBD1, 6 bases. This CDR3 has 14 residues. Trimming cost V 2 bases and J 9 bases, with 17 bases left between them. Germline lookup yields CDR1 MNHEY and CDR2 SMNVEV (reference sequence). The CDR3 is CASSLIGGSGGQYF. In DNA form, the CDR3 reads TGTGCCAGCAGTTTAATTGGGGGCAGTGGGGGGCAGTACTTC.

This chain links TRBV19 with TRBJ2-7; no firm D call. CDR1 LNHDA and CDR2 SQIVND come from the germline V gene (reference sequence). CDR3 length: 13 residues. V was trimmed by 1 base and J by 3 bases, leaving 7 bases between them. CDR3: CASSIVGSYEQYF. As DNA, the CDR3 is TGTGCCAGTAGTATAGTGGGCAGCTACGAGCAGTACTTC.

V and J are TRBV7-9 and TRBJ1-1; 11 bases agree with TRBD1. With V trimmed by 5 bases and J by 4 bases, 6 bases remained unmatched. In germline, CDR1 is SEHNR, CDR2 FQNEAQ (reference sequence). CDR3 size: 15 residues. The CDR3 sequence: CASSHRDRGVTEAFF. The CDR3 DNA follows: TGTGCCAGCAGCCACAGGGACAGGGGGGTCACTGAAGCTTTCTTT.

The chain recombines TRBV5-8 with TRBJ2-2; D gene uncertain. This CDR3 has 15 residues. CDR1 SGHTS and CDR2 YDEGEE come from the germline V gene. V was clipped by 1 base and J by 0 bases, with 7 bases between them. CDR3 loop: CASSLYATNTGELFF. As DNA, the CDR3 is TGTGCCAGCAGCTTGTATGCGACGAACACCGGGGAGCTGTTTTTT.

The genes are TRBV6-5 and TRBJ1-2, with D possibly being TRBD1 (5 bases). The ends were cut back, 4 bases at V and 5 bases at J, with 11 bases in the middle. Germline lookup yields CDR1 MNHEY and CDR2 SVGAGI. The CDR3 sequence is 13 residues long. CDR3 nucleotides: TGTGCCAGCAGTTTCGACGGGGGGTATGGCTACACCTTC. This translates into CASSFDGGYGYTF.

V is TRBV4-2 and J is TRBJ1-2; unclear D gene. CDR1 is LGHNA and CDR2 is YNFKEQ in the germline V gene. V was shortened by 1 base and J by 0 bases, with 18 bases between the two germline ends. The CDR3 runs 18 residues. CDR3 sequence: CASSQAVIGSGSNYGYTF. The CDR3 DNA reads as TGTGCCAGCAGCCAAGCTGTTATAGGGTCGGGATCTAACTATGGCTACACCTTC.